The 2 T cell receptor beta chains below come from one sample, sequenced in a study of T-cell reconstitution after alpha-beta-depleted transplantation in children. Preparation of the TCRbeta library was carried out with unique molecular identifiers. TCRdb called the PCR reads again in MiXCR, with one record for every CDR3 protein. Here the sample spans 200,000 to 250,000 distinct CDR3 sequences, roughly 8.1% being singletons. This sample comprised PBMCs, mostly from graft donor cells, obtained 360 days after TCRalphabeta/CD19-depleted stem cell transplant. Receptor source: a male patient aged 2-10 years who had a stem cell transplant for acute myeloid leukemia, so the T cells may come from the graft donor.

This clonotype was seen many times. The genes are TRBV29-1 and TRBJ2-3; tentatively, D is TRBD2 (5 bases). Trimming shortened V by 4 bases and J by 2 bases, and 13 bases separated the two germline ends. Germline-derived CDR1 and CDR2 are SQVTM and ANQGSEA. This CDR3 is built from 14 residues. The CDR3 sequence: CSVAKGSPTDTQYF. In nucleotides, the CDR3 is TGCAGCGTTGCTAAAGGGAGTCCCACAGATACGCAGTATTTT.

This clonotype was seen only a few times. This CDR3 reads CASSQVASGHLETQYF. CDR3 DNA sequence: TGTGCCAGCAGCCAAGTAGCTAGCGGCCATCTAGAGACCCAGTACTTC. The V call is TRBV4-2, the J call TRBJ2-5; TRBD2 agrees at 7 bases. The trim removed 1 base at V and 4 bases at J, leaving 9 bases unmatched. The CDR3 consists of 16 residues. Germline V gene sequence: CDR1 LGHNA, CDR2 YNFKEQ.